This entry lists 10 T cell receptor beta chains sequenced from one sample in a study of cytomegalovirus exposure and HLA in healthy donors. Both 60 Vbeta primers and 13 Jbeta primers went into the PCR. The method was immunoSEQ multiplex PCR; TCRdb's version includes in-frame clones alone and lacks a portion of them. The table has more than 75,000 clones, 70% to 85% seen once. The sample consisted of PBMCs. The receptors derive from a man aged 40-49 years in good health and CMV-seropositive.

This chain links TRBV19 with TRBJ1-2; D unclear. Germline V gene data show CDR1 as LNHDA and CDR2 as SQIVND (reference sequence). This CDR3 is 11 amino acids long. Trimming stripped 7 bases from V and 6 bases from J, with 9 bases between. The CDR3 nucleotides are TGTGCCAGTACCGCACTCGATGGCTACACCTTC. Protein product: CASTALDGYTF.

The genes are TRBV30 and TRBJ2-5; TRBD2 matches at 11 bases. The CDR3 extends over 14 amino acids. Germline V CDR1 and CDR2: GTSNPN, SVGIG (reference sequence). V gave up 4 bases and J gave up 6 bases; unmatched junction bases: 7. As DNA, the CDR3 is TGTGCCTGGAAACTAGCGGGAGTAGGAAAGACCCAGTACTTC. The encoded protein is CAWKLAGVGKTQYF.

This clone is a singleton in its sample. The chain combines TRBV30 with TRBJ2-1; TRBD2 might be the D (7 bases). Per germline, CDR1 GTSNPN and CDR2 SVGIG (reference sequence). This CDR3 spans 17 amino acids. V lost 3 bases to trimming and J lost 0 bases, with 18 bases between them. The chain's CDR3 is CAWSPGRGASSYNEQFF. CDR3 DNA: TGTGCCTGGAGCCCAGGGAGGGGGGCAAGCTCCTACAATGAGCAGTTCTTC.

The V call is TRBV6-6, the J call TRBJ2-1, with D perhaps matching TRBD2 (6 bases). The germline V and J ends were trimmed by 0 bases and 9 bases, with 15 bases remaining between them. The CDR3 runs to 15 residues. CDR1 is MNHNY and CDR2 is SVGAGI in the germline V gene (reference sequence). Here the CDR3 reads CASSYSGREAGEQFF. The CDR3 coding sequence is TGTGCCAGCAGTTACTCGGGCAGGGAGGCAGGTGAGCAGTTCTTC.

V usage is TRBV20-1 and J usage is TRBJ2-1; 8 nucleotides line up with TRBD1. The V and J ends lost 3 bases and 13 bases, in that order; junction bases with no gene match: 5. Germline V gene data show CDR1 as DFQATT and CDR2 as SNEGSKA (reference sequence). The CDR3 extends over 11 amino acids. As DNA, the CDR3 is TGCAGTGCTAGTGAAGGACAGGGCCAGTTCTTC. It translates to CSASEGQGQFF.

This sequence joins TRBV15 and TRBJ2-1; 10 nucleotides agree with TRBD2. V lost 3 bases and J lost 8; bases outside the gene matches: 13. The CDR3 consists of 17 residues. CDR1 is LNHNV and CDR2 is YYDKDF in the germline V gene (reference sequence). The CDR3 sequence is CATSRGAQAGGGDEQFF. CDR3 DNA: TGTGCCACCAGCAGGGGGGCCCAAGCGGGAGGGGGGGATGAGCAGTTCTTC.

This chain links TRBV7-9 with TRBJ2-7, with D possibly being TRBD2 (5 bases). This CDR3 has 15 amino acids. V was shortened by 5 bases and J by 3 bases, with 17 bases between the two germline ends. CDR1 is SEHNR and CDR2 is FQNEAQ in the germline V gene (reference sequence). The CDR3 DNA reads as TGTGCCAGCAGCGGAGAAAGGGAGAGGTTCTACGAGCAGTACTTC. Its translation is CASSGERERFYEQYF. The entire variable domain, with the rest obtained from reference TRBV7-9 and TRBJ2-7, is as follows: DTGVSQNPRHKITKRGQNVTFRCDPISEHNRLYWYRQTLGQGPEFLTYFQNEAQLEKSRLLSDRFSAERPKGSFSTLEIQRTEQGDSAMYLCASSGERERFYEQYFGPGTRLTVT.

The chain is built from TRBV5-1 and TRBJ2-2; weak D call: TRBD1 (6 bases). The CDR3 totals 15 residues. The germline V gene has CDR1 SGHRS and CDR2 YFSETQ. V dropped 4 bases and J dropped 5 bases, with 15 bases sitting between them. This CDR3 is CASSIGGTTTGELFF. For the CDR3, the DNA is TGCGCCAGCAGCATTGGTGGGACAACGACCGGGGAGCTGTTTTTT.

The chain employs TRBV7-8 and TRBJ2-1; 9 nucleotides align to TRBD2. CDR3 length: 13 residues. Trimming at V came to 4 bases and at J to 6 bases, leaving 1 base not matched to a gene. The germline CDR1 and CDR2 sequences are SGHVS and FQNEAQ. CDR3 residues: CASSSGLANEQFF. The CDR3 DNA follows: TGTGCCAGCAGCTCGGGACTAGCCAATGAGCAGTTCTTC.

This clone was picked up one time. The chain joins TRBV10-3 to TRBJ1-1, with TRBD1 matching 9 bases. The CDR3 extends over 15 amino acids. J was trimmed by 5 bases and V by 6 bases; bases with no gene match: 10. Germline V gives CDR1 ENHRY, CDR2 SYGVKD. Here the CDR3 reads CAIRAGTGPRTEAFF. In DNA form, the CDR3 reads TGTGCCATCAGGGCCGGGACAGGGCCTCGGACTGAAGCTTTCTTT.